The source of this T cell receptor beta chain is a study of blood T cell repertoires in COVID-19. This table comes from immunoSEQ multiplex PCR, and its TCRdb copy is limited to in-frame clones, with some not included. The profile covers about 270,000 clones, with around 86% appearing a single time and 8.5% to 9% taken by the ten largest. The germline V gene has CDR1 SEHNR and CDR2 FQNEAQ (reference sequence). Deletions cut 0 bases from V and 7 bases from J, with 16 bases between. The length of the CDR3 is 15 residues. Sequenced input: peripheral blood. The rearrangement uses TRBV7-9 and TRBJ2-7; D possibly corresponds to TRBD2 (6 bases). This receptor was obtained from a man aged 40-50 years with active or convalescent COVID-19. CDR3 in DNA: TGTGCCAGCAGCTTAGCGCGGGGAGAGTTCGGAGAGCAGTACTTC. Amino acids: CASSLARGEFGEQYF.